The 22 T cell receptor beta chains presented below share a single source sample, sequenced in a study of T cells expressing NK-cell markers. TCRdb reanalyzed the 5' RACE reads and collapses them to one entry per CDR3 protein, without DNA. This sample lists a few hundred thousand distinct CDR3 sequences; its ten largest clones have 3.5% to 4.5%. What was sequenced was blood T cells: a sorted CD56 or NKG2C T cell subset, CD4+ or CD8+ T cells, or bulk PBMC T cells (not recorded which). These receptors were obtained from a man between 18 and 29 years old in good health.

This chain uses TRBV12-3 or TRBV12-4 with TRBJ2-2; TCRdb lists TRBD2, though no DNA is available to test this call. The CDR3 spans 15 residues. The CDR3 region is CASSPRTRVTGELFF.

CDR3 in amino acids: CASSAGTPGQAYEQYF. This chain connects TRBV5-1 to TRBJ2-7; TCRdb outputs TRBD1, but without DNA this stays unchecked. Germline CDR1 reads SGHRS; CDR2 reads YFSETQ. The CDR3 length is 16 residues.

J is TRBJ2-3 and V is TRBV7-3; TCRdb's D call, TRBD2, is unchecked because there is no DNA. The germline V gene has CDR1 SGHTA and CDR2 FQGTGA. The CDR3 consists of 16 residues. This chain's CDR3 is CASSSTSGAGTDTQYF.

This chain connects TRBV5-5 to TRBJ1-1; TCRdb's D call, TRBD1, is unchecked because there is no DNA. Germline CDR1 is SGHKS and CDR2 is YYEKEE (reference sequence). The CDR3 sequence is 17 residues long. CDR3 residues: CASSLRSWTGVGTEAFF.

The CDR3 sequence is CASSLSGTSGISYEQYF. The chain combines TRBV27 with TRBJ2-7; absent DNA, TCRdb's TRBD2 call cannot be checked. From germline, CDR1 is MNHEY and CDR2 SMNVEV (reference sequence). The CDR3 consists of 17 residues.

The chain is built from TRBV12-3 or TRBV12-4 and TRBJ2-5. This CDR3 has 14 amino acids. The CDR3 protein is CASSLAVKEGTQYF.

This rearrangement joins TRBV28 to TRBJ2-1; TCRdb lists TRBD2, though no DNA is available to test this call. CDR3 size: 19 residues. The germline V gene has CDR1 MDHEN and CDR2 SYDVKM. The CDR3 here is CASRNGGLAGVGTYNEQFF.

The V gene is TRBV20-1, the J gene TRBJ2-5; TCRdb selects TRBD1, and the lack of DNA leaves this call unchecked. This CDR3 contains 13 residues. CDR1 is DFQATT, CDR2 SNEGSKA, per germline (reference sequence). CDR3 region: CSANLLAGETQYF.

This chain uses TRBV5-1 with TRBJ1-1; the TCRdb D gene call, TRBD1, has no DNA to confirm it. The CDR3 sequence is 14 residues long. Germline V gene lookup returns CDR1 SGHRS and CDR2 YFSETQ. This CDR3 reads CASSLQGMNTEAFF.

The chain couples TRBV29-1 to TRBJ2-7. This CDR3 has 12 amino acids. Germline-derived CDR1 and CDR2 are SQVTM and ANQGSEA. The CDR3 sequence is CSVGGGRFEQYF.

This sequence joins TRBV29-1 and TRBJ1-3. In germline, CDR1 is SQVTM, CDR2 ANQGSEA. The CDR3 loop spans 13 amino acids. The CDR3 protein is CSVESESGNTIYF.

The chain links TRBV6-2 or TRBV6-3 to TRBJ2-7; TCRdb lists TRBD1, though no DNA is available to test this call. CDR1 and CDR2 (germline): MNHEY, SVGEGT. The CDR3 contains 16 residues. The CDR3 protein is CASSLDSTEIHYEQYF.

V gene TRBV12-3 or TRBV12-4 combines with J gene TRBJ2-1; TCRdb reports TRBD2, a call that lacks DNA to check it against. This CDR3 is 15 amino acids long. CDR3 sequence: CASSLWRELKNEQFF.

This CDR3 is CASNGAKGQITQYF. This sequence joins TRBV28 and TRBJ2-3; TCRdb picks TRBD2, but there is no DNA to check that call. Germline-derived CDR1 and CDR2 are MDHEN and SYDVKM. CDR3 length: 14 residues.

The rearrangement links TRBV20-1 to TRBJ2-5; the D call from TCRdb, TRBD1, cannot be confirmed without DNA. There are 22 residues in the CDR3. Looked up from germline, CDR1 is DFQATT and CDR2 is SNEGSKA (reference sequence). The CDR3 sequence is CSARDRADQNHPGQNHKETQYF.

The V gene is TRBV4-3, the J gene TRBJ2-1; the TRBD1 assignment by TCRdb is unverifiable without DNA. The CDR3 loop spans 16 amino acids. The V gene's germline CDR1 is LGHNA and CDR2 YSLEER. The CDR3 loop reads CASSLGGSHSYNEQFF.

The rearrangement uses TRBV20-1 and TRBJ2-2; with no DNA, the TCRdb D assignment of TRBD1 cannot be verified. The CDR3 is 14 residues long. The germline V gene encodes CDR1 DFQATT and CDR2 SNEGSKA (reference sequence). CDR3 loop: CSALLGQNTGELFF.

The gene calls are TRBV24-1 and TRBJ2-1; as DNA is missing, the TRBD2 call by TCRdb cannot be tested. The CDR3 length is 15 residues. In germline, CDR1 is KGHDR, CDR2 SFDVKD. Here the CDR3 reads CATNSAGTPYNEQFF.

This chain joins TRBV27 and TRBJ1-1; the D call from TCRdb, TRBD1, cannot be confirmed without DNA. CDR3 length: 19 amino acids. The germline CDR1 and CDR2 sequences are MNHEY and SMNVEV (reference sequence). Here the CDR3 reads CASSPIGRDRVASDTEAFF.

This chain connects TRBV29-1 to TRBJ2-1. The CDR3 is 12 residues long. Germline V gives CDR1 SQVTM, CDR2 ANQGSEA. Here the CDR3 reads CSVRGGWNEQFF.

The chain combines TRBV6-1 with TRBJ2-3. Germline V gene data show CDR1 as MNHNS and CDR2 as SASEGT. The CDR3 contains 13 residues. This chain's CDR3 is CASRTLTSNTQYF.

This chain links TRBV12-3 or TRBV12-4 with TRBJ2-3; without DNA, the TCRdb call of TRBD2 cannot be checked. The CDR3 runs 15 residues. This CDR3 is CASSLASVGTDTQYF.